This is a list of T cell receptor beta chains from one sample in a study of cytomegalovirus exposure and HLA in healthy donors. This table comes from immunoSEQ multiplex PCR, and its TCRdb copy is limited to in-frame clones, with some not included. Here the sample spans 33,000 or so clones, more than 85% being singletons. The sample consisted of PBMCs. These receptor sequences come from a young woman in good health and CMV-seronegative. Both conserved end residues are part of each CDR3. D genes are given only for firm matches. Clone size is shown for a subset of rows, as once, few, many or a class of expanded clone.

.	TRBJ1-5	TRBV28	.	14	TGTGCCAGCAGACCTCCACAGGGATATCAGCCCCAGCATTTT	CASRPPQGYQPQHF
.	TRBJ1-3	TRBV9	.	15	TGTGCCAGCAGCGTAGCTCCAACAGGGGGAAACACCATATATTTT	CASSVAPTGGNTIYF
.	TRBJ1-2	TRBV27	.	12	TGTGCCAGCAGTCCTAGCGGCTATGGCTACACCTTC	CASSPSGYGYTF
.	TRBJ2-7	TRBV19	TRBD1	14	TGTGCCAGTAGTATCCGGCAGGGGGCTCGGGAGCAGTACTTC	CASSIRQGAREQYF
.	TRBJ2-2	TRBV5-1	TRBD2	14	TGCGCCAGCAGCCGCGGGGGGGGTGCCGGGGAGCTGTTTTTT	CASSRGGGAGELFF
.	TRBJ2-7	TRBV7-9	TRBD2	17	TGTGCCAGCAGCTCACAGGGGACTAGCGGAGAAAACTACGAGCAGTACTTC	CASSSQGTSGENYEQYF
.	TRBJ2-7	TRBV9	.	15	TGTGCCAGCAGCCGAGGAGGGGCCTCGAACTACGAGCAGTACTTC	CASSRGGASNYEQYF
.	TRBJ2-5	TRBV7-3	TRBD1	13	TGTGCCAGCAGCTGGACAGGGGGCGAGGAGCAGTACTTC	CASSWTGGEEQYF
.	TRBJ2-3	TRBV7-2	.	14	TGTGCCAGCAGCGTTCTCCGGAGCACAGATACGCAGTATTTT	CASSVLRSTDTQYF
.	TRBJ1-4	TRBV10-3	TRBD1	17	TGTGCCATCAGCCCCACCTCCCGGACAGGAGTTAATGAAAAACTGTTTTTT	CAISPTSRTGVNEKLFF
.	TRBJ2-3	TRBV5-1	.	18	TGCGCCAGCAGCTTTATGGGAAGACGGGAGAGGGGCACAGATACGCAGTATTTT	CASSFMGRRERGTDTQYF
.	TRBJ2-1	TRBV6-1	TRBD1	15	TGTGCCAGCAGCAGACAGGGTGGGTCCTACAATGAGCAGTTCTTC	CASSRQGGSYNEQFF
.	TRBJ2-7	TRBV28	.	14	TGTGCCAGCTCCATCTCCGACAGCCTCTACGAGCAGTACTTC	CASSISDSLYEQYF
.	TRBJ2-7	TRBV7-2	TRBD2	16	TGTGCCAGCAGCTTTCTAGCGGGAGGGGGGGCCTACGAGCAGTACTTC	CASSFLAGGGAYEQYF
.	TRBJ2-3	TRBV18	.	16	TGTGCCAGCTCACAGACACAGGGAAGAAGGACAGATACGCAGTATTTT	CASSQTQGRRTDTQYF
.	TRBJ2-7	TRBV27	TRBD2	17	TGTGCCAGCAGTTTTGGAACTAGCGGGAGTATCACCTACGAGCAGTACTTC	CASSFGTSGSITYEQYF
.	TRBJ1-2	TRBV5-6	.	13	TGTGCCAGCAGGGTATTAGCTAGCTATGGCTACACCTTC	CASRVLASYGYTF
.	TRBJ2-7	TRBV10-2	.	14	TGCGCCTCCCGCCTCGGTGGAAGCGGGTGGCCGCAGTACTTC	CASRLGGSGWPQYF
.	TRBJ1-1	TRBV11-2	TRBD1	15	TGTGCCAGCAGCCCGACAGGGTTTATAGGCACTGAAGCTTTCTTT	CASSPTGFIGTEAFF
.	TRBJ2-7	TRBV28	TRBD2	15	TGTGCCAGCAGTTTGAGAGGACTAGCGGGAGACGAGCAGTACTTC	CASSLRGLAGDEQYF
.	TRBJ2-2	TRBV7-9	.	16	TGTGCCAGCAGCTTAGAGAAGACAGGAGACACCGGGGAGCTGTTTTTT	CASSLEKTGDTGELFF
.	TRBJ1-1	TRBV28	.	14	TGTGCCAGCAGTTTATGGCGGGGGCTTGATGAAGCTTTCTTT	CASSLWRGLDEAFF
.	TRBJ2-6	TRBV11-3	.	17	TGTGCCAGCAGCTCAGCTTCTATTGGAGCTGGGGCCAACGTCCTGACTTTC	CASSSASIGAGANVLTF
.	TRBJ2-7	TRBV4-1	.	18	TGCGCCAGCAGCCAAGTTGTCACACTCGTTCCAGGGTTCTACGAGCAGTACTTC	CASSQVVTLVPGFYEQYF
.	TRBJ2-7	TRBV4-1	TRBD1	13	TGCGCCAGCAGCCTCGGGACAGGGGACGAGCAGTACTTC	CASSLGTGDEQYF
.	TRBJ2-3	TRBV30	.	16	TGTGCCTGGCTAACAAAGGCGAAAAAGGGGTGGGATACGCAGTATTTT	CAWLTKAKKGWDTQYF
.	TRBJ2-1	TRBV4-1	TRBD2	17	TGCGCCAGCAGCCAAAGAGAGCTCGCGGGAGCTACAAATGAGCAGTTCTTC	CASSQRELAGATNEQFF
.	TRBJ2-6	TRBV5-1	.	15	TGCGCCAGCAAGGCTAGTGTCTCTGGGGCCAACGTCCTGACTTTC	CASKASVSGANVLTF
.	TRBJ2-2	TRBV7-2	TRBD1	17	TGTGCCAGCAGCTTAGGAGGGACAGGGGGTGCCCTCGGGGAGCTGTTTTTT	CASSLGGTGGALGELFF
.	TRBJ1-5	TRBV6-6	.	13	TGTGCCAGCAGGACGAGGGGGAATCAGCCCCAGCATTTT	CASRTRGNQPQHF
.	TRBJ2-5	TRBV18	.	13	TGTGCCAGCTCCCCCGACTGGCAAGAGACCCAGTACTTC	CASSPDWQETQYF
.	TRBJ2-7	TRBV2	TRBD2	13	TGTGCCAGAAGGACTAGCGGGGCCTACGAGCAGTACTTC	CARRTSGAYEQYF
.	TRBJ2-2	TRBV30	TRBD1	17	TGTGCCTGGAGAGGGACAGGGGTGTGGCGCGACGCCGGGGAGCTGTTTTTT	CAWRGTGVWRDAGELFF
once	TRBJ1-1	TRBV2	.	14	TGTGCCAGCAGCGTTAAGACTATGAACACTGAAGCTTTCTTT	CASSVKTMNTEAFF
.	TRBJ2-7	TRBV28	.	13	TGTGCCAGCAGTTCGACAGGTACCTACGAGCAGTACTTC	CASSSTGTYEQYF
.	TRBJ1-5	TRBV28	.	12	TGTGCCAGCAGTCCCCAGAATCAGCCCCAGCATTTT	CASSPQNQPQHF
once	TRBJ2-6	TRBV7-9	TRBD1	14	TGTGCCAGCAGCTTTGACAGGGCACCCAACGTCCTGACTTTC	CASSFDRAPNVLTF
.	TRBJ1-4	TRBV11-2	TRBD1	16	TGTGCCAGCAGCTTAGGGGCCGGGACAGTTAATGAAAAACTGTTTTTT	CASSLGAGTVNEKLFF
.	TRBJ2-7	TRBV19	TRBD1	16	TGTGCCAGTAGTCTGGGACAGGGGAGGGGATCGTACGAGCAGTACTTC	CASSLGQGRGSYEQYF
.	TRBJ2-7	TRBV11-2	TRBD2	16	TGTGCCAGCAGCTTAGTCGGACTAGCGGCCCCCGTCGAGCAGTACTTC	CASSLVGLAAPVEQYF
.	TRBJ2-7	TRBV6-5	TRBD1	14	TGTGCCAGCAGGGAATGGACAGGGAGAGACGAGCAGTACTTC	CASREWTGRDEQYF
once	TRBJ2-1	TRBV19	TRBD2	15	TGTGCCAGTAGTATTCTGGCGGGAGTAAGGAATGAGCAGTTCTTC	CASSILAGVRNEQFF
.	TRBJ1-1	TRBV19	.	12	TGTGCCAGTAGTAACCCCAGTCCTGAAGCTTTCTTT	CASSNPSPEAFF
.	TRBJ2-1	TRBV6-4	.	14	TGTGCCAGCGTTTCGGGACTTTACCACAATGAGCAGTTCTTC	CASVSGLYHNEQFF
.	TRBJ2-1	TRBV13	TRBD1	14	TGTGCCAGCAGCGGACAGGGGGCGGTCAATGAGCAGTTCTTC	CASSGQGAVNEQFF
.	TRBJ1-5	TRBV27	TRBD1	15	TGTGCCAGCAGCCCCGGGACAGTAGTGAGTCAGCCCCAGCATTTT	CASSPGTVVSQPQHF